Included here is one T cell receptor beta chain sequence, with context. The antigen is not known. All participating donors were Caucasian adults from Nashville, Tennessee. These data come from a study of shared clonotypes between healthy human individuals. Study-level results: Naive subsets generally exceeded memory subsets in estimated richness.

Germline CDR1 reads LNHDA; CDR2 reads SQIVND (reference sequence). V dropped 7 bases and J dropped 1; count of bases not matched to a gene: 8. The CDR3 spans 15 residues. Authors' methods: ImmunoSEQ gave junction-only sequences without quality scores, so filtering differed. Clones were read by immunoSEQ multiplex PCR, and TCRdb kept only the in-frame ones, dropping some. V and J calls and clone size come straight from that table; D and trimming were deduced from the DNA. The sample includes 2 million to 3 million clones, approximately 93% seen only once; the top ten take more than 0.35%. This TCR came from a man younger than 30 in good health. Some clones in this sample may be carry-over from other donors' samples. Input material: naive CD4+ T cells from PBMCs. Subset defined: CD45RA+ positively selected. The J gene is TRBJ2-5, the V gene TRBV19, with 8 bases that match TRBD1. CDR3 sequence: CASTMGRGLQETQYF. The CDR3 nucleotides read TGTGCCAGTACCATGGGCAGGGGGCTCCAAGAGACCCAGTACTTC.